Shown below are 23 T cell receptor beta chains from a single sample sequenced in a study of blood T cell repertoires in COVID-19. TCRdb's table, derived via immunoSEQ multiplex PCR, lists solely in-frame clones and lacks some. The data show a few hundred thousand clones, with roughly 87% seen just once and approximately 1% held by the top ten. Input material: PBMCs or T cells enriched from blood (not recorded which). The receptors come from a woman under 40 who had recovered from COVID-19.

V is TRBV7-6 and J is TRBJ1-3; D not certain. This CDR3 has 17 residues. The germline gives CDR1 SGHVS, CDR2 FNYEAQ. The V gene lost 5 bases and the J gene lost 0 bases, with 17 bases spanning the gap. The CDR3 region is CASSRLFTEHSGNTIYF. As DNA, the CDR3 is TGTGCCAGCAGCCGCTTATTTACAGAACACTCTGGAAACACCATATATTTT.

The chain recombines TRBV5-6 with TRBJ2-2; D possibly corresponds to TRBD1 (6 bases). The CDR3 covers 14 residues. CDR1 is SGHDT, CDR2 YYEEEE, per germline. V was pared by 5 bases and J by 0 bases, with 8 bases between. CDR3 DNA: TGTGCCAGCAGGGACAGAGCGAACACCGGGGAGCTGTTTTTT. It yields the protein CASRDRANTGELFF.

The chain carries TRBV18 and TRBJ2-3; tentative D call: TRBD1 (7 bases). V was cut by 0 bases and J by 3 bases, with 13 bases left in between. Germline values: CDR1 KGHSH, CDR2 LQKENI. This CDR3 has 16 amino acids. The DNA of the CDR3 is TGTGCCAGCTCACCACCGGGCAGGGGGAGGACAGATACGCAGTATTTT. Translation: CASSPPGRGRTDTQYF. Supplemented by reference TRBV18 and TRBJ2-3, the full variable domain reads NAGVMQNPRHLVRRRGQEARLRCSPMKGHSHVYWYRQLPEEGLKFMVYLQKENIIDESGMPKERFSAEFPKEGPSILRIQQVVRGDSAAYFCASSPPGRGRTDTQYFGPGTRLTVL.

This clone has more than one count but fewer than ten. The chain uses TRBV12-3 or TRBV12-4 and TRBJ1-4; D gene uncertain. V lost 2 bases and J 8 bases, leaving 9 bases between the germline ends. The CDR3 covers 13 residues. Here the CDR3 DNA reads TGTGCCAGCAGTTTACGACAAGGAGAAAAACTGTTTTTT. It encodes CASSLRQGEKLFF.

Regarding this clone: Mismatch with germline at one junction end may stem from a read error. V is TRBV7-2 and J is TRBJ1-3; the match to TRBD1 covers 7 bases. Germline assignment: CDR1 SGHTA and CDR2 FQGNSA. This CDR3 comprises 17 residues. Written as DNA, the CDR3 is TGTGCCAGCAGCCTAGCTTTAAGGACAGGCTTTGGAAACACCATATATTTT. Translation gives CASSLALRTGFGNTIYF. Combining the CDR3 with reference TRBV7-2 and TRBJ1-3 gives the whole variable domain GAGVSQSPSNKVTEKGKDVELRCDPISGHTALYWYRQSLGQGLEFLIYFQGNSAPDKSGLPSDRFSAERTGGSVSTLTIQRTQQEDSAVYLCASSLALRTGFGNTIYFGEGSWLTVV.

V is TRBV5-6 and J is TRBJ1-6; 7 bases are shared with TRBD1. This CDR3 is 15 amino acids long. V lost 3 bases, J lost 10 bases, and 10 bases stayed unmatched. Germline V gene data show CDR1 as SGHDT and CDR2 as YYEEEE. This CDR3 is CASSWHRGEGSPLHF. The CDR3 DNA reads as TGTGCCAGCAGCTGGCACAGGGGTGAGGGATCACCCCTCCACTTT.

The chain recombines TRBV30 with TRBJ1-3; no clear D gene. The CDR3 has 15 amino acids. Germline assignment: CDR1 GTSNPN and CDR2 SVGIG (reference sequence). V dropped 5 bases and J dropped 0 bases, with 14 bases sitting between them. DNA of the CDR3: TGTGCCTGGGATTACGGGAGCCTCTCTGGAAACACCATATATTTT. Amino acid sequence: CAWDYGSLSGNTIYF.

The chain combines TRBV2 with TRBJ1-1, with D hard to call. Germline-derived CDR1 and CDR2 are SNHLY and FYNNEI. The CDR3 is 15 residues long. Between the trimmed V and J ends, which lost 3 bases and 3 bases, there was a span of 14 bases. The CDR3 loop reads CASSDGQAWDTEAFF. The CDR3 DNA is TGTGCCAGCAGTGATGGGCAGGCTTGGGACACTGAAGCTTTCTTT.

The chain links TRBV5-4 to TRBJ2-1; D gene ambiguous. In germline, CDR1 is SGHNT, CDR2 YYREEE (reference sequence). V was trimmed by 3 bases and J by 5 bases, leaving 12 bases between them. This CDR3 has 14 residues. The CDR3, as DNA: TGTGCCAGCAGCTCGAACCTGAGAGACAATGAGCAGTTCTTC. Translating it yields CASSSNLRDNEQFF.

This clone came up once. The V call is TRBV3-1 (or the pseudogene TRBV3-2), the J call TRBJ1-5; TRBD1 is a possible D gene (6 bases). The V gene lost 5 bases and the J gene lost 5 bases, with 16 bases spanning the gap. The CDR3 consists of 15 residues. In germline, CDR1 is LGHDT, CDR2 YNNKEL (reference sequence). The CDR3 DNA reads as TGTGCCAGCAGCTCAACAGGGATTTTTGATCAGCCCCAGCATTTT. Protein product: CASSSTGIFDQPQHF.

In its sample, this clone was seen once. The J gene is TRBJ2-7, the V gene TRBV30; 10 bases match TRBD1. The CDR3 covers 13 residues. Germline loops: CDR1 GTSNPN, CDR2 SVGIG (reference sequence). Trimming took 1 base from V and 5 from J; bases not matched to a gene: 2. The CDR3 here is CAWSGGTGDEQYF. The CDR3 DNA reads TGTGCCTGGAGTGGGGGGACAGGGGACGAGCAGTACTTC.

CDR3 residues: CASSPGTRENEQFF. The CDR3 DNA reads TGCGCCAGCAGCCCCGGGACAAGGGAGAATGAGCAGTTCTTC. The rearrangement links TRBV5-1 to TRBJ2-1; a weak D match, TRBD1 (6 bases). In germline, CDR1 is SGHRS, CDR2 YFSETQ. Trimming removed 4 bases from V and 7 bases from J, with 15 bases in between. This CDR3 has 14 amino acids.

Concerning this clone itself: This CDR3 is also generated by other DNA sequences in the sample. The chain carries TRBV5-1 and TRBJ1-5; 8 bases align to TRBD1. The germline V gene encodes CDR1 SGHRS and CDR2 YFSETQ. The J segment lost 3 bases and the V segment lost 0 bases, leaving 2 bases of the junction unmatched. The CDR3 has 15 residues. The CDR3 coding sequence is TGCGCCAGCAGCTTGGGACAGGGGTCCAATCAGCCCCAGCATTTT. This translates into CASSLGQGSNQPQHF.

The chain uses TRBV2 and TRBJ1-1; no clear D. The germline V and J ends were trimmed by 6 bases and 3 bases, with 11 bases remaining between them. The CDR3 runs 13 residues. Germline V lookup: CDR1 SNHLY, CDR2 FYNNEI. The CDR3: CASRQRRDTEAFF. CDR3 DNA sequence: TGTGCCAGCAGACAAAGACGGGACACTGAAGCTTTCTTT. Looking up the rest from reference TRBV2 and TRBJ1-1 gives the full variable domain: EPEVTQTPSHQVTQMGQEVILRCVPISNHLYFYWYRQILGQKVEFLVSFYNNEISEKSEIFDDQFSVERPDGSNFTLKIRSTKLEDSAMYFCASRQRRDTEAFFGQGTRLTVV.

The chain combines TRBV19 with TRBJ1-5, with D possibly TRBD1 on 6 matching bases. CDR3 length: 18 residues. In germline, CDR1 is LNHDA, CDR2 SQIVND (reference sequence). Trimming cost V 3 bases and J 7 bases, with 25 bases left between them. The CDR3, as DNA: TGTGCCAGTAGTATGCGGGGGCGTCGGGTACTCTTAAACCAGCCCCAGCATTTT. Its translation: CASSMRGRRVLLNQPQHF.

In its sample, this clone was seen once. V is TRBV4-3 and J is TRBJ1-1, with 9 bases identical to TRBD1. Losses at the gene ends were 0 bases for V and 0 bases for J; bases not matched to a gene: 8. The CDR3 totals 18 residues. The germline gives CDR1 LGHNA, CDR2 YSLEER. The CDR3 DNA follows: TGCGCCAGCAGCCAAGAACACGGGACAGGGCCGATGAACACTGAAGCTTTCTTT. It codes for CASSQEHGTGPMNTEAFF.

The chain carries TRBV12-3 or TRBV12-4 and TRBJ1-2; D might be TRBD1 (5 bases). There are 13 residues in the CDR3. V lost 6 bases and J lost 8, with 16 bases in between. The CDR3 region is CASSWGGRTGYTF. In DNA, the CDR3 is TGTGCCAGCAGCTGGGGGGGGAGGACAGGCTACACCTTC.

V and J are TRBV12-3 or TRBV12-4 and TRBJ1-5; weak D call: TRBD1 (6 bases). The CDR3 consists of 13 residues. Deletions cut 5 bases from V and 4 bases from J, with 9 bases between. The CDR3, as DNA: TGTGCCAGCAGTCCAACAGGGAATCAGCCCCAGCATTTT. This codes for CASSPTGNQPQHF.

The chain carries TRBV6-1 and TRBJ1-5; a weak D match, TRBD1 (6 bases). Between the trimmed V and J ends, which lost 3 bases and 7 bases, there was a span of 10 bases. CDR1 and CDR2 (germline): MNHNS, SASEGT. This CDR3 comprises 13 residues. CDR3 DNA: TGTGCCAGCAGTGACAGGGGTGGGCAGCCCCAGCATTTT. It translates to CASSDRGGQPQHF.

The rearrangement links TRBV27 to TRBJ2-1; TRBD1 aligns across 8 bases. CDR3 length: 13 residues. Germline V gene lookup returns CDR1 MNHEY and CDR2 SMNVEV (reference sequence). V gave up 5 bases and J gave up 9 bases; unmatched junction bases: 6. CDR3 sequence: CASSLGTGGEQFF. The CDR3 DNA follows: TGTGCCAGCAGTCTCGGGACAGGAGGTGAGCAGTTCTTC.

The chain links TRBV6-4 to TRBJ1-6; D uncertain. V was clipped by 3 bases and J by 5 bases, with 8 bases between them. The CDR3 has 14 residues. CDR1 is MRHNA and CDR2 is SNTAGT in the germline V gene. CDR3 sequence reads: CASSDGQDNSPLHF. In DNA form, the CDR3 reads TGTGCCAGCAGTGATGGGCAGGATAATTCACCCCTCCACTTT.

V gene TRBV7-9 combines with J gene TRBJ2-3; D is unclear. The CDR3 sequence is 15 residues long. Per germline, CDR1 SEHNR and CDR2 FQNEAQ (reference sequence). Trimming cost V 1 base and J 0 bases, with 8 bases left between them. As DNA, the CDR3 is TGTGCCAGCAGCTTAGTTACGGGTAGCACAGATACGCAGTATTTT. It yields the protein CASSLVTGSTDTQYF. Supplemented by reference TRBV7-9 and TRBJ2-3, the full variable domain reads DTGVSQNPRHKITKRGQNVTFRCDPISEHNRLYWYRQTLGQGPEFLTYFQNEAQLEKSRLLSDRFSAERPKGSFSTLEIQRTEQGDSAMYLCASSLVTGSTDTQYFGPGTRLTVL.

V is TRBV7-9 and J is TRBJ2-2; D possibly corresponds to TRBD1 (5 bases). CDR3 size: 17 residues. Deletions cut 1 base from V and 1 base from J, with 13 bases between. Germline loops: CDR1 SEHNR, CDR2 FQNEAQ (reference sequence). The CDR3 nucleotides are TGTGCCAGCAGCTTAGGAGCAGGGTTCGGGAACACCGGGGAGCTGTTTTTT. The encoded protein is CASSLGAGFGNTGELFF.